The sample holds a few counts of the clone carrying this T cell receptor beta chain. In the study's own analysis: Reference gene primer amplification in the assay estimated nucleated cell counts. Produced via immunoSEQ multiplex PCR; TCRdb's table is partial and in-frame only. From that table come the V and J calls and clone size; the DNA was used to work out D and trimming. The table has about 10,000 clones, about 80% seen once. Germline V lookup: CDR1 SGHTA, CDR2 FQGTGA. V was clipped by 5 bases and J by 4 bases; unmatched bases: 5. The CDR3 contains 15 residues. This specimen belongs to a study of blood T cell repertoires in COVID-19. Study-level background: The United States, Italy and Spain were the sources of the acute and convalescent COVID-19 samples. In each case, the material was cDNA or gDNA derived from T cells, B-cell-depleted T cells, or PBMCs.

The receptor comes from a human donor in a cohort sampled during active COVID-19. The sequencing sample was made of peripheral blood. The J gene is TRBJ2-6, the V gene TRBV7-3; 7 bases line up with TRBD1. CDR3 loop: CASSETGSGANVLTF. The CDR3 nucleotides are TGTGCCAGCAGCGAGACAGGGTCCGGGGCCAACGTCCTGACTTTC. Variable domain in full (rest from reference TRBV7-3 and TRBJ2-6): GAGVSQTPSNKVTEKGKYVELRCDPISGHTALYWYRQSLGQGPEFLIYFQGTGAADDSGLPNDRFFAVRPEGSVSTLKIQRTERGDSAVYLCASSETGSGANVLTFGAGSRLTVL.